One and the same sample provided the 21 T cell receptor beta chains below, sequenced in a study of immune evolution from preneoplasia to lung adenocarcinoma (dated by TCRdb to about 2021). The library was made by the immunoSEQ multiplex PCR assay. Entries here come from immuneACCESS through TCRdb and include only in-frame sequences with V and J called. Some clones fail to appear in such tables; in the studies checked, an unresolved V gene covers under half of the shortfall, and the cause of the remainder is unknown. The sample contains tens of thousands of clones, 74% of them found a single time. The ten largest clones add up to around 6.3% of the sample. Sequences were obtained from FFPE invasive lung adenocarcinoma tissue. Reading the label with the study, this specimen's cell subset or site is: frankly invasive lung adenocarcinoma (ADC). All receptors derive from a person aged 55 to 75 with lung adenocarcinoma.

The chain combines TRBV30 with TRBJ1-2; 8 bases map to TRBD1. The trim removed 2 bases at V and 8 bases at J, leaving 7 bases unmatched. CDR3 length: 13 residues. Looked up from germline, CDR1 is GTSNPN and CDR2 is SVGIG (reference sequence). The CDR3 DNA reads TGTGCCTGGAGTCGCGACAGGGGAGGCGGCTACACCTTC. This codes for CAWSRDRGGGYTF.

This chain uses TRBV5-1 with TRBJ2-7; D gene unclear. Germline V CDR1 and CDR2: SGHRS, YFSETQ. The CDR3 length is 13 residues. V lost 4 bases to trimming and J lost 2 bases, with 10 bases between them. CDR3 sequence reads: CASSRDLTYEQYF. In DNA form, the CDR3 reads TGCGCCAGCAGCAGAGACTTAACCTACGAGCAGTACTTC.

The chain is built from TRBV12-5 and TRBJ2-2; D gene uncertain. Germline assignment: CDR1 LGHNT and CDR2 FRNRAP. Between the trimmed V and J ends, which lost 1 base and 8 bases, there was a span of 8 bases. This CDR3 has 13 residues. CDR3 loop: CASGLGGPGELFF. CDR3 nucleotide sequence: TGTGCTAGTGGTTTGGGAGGACCAGGGGAGCTGTTTTTT.

The chain carries TRBV4-1 and TRBJ1-5; 7 nucleotides agree with TRBD1. The J segment lost 2 bases and the V segment lost 4 bases, leaving 8 bases of the junction unmatched. Germline V gene sequence: CDR1 MGHRA, CDR2 YSYEKL. The CDR3 length is 16 residues. The CDR3 reads CASSRLHRGGNQPQHF. As DNA, the CDR3 is TGCGCCAGCAGCCGCCTTCACAGGGGTGGCAATCAGCCCCAGCATTTT.

The rearrangement uses TRBV4-1 and TRBJ2-1; 9 bases match TRBD2. Losses at the gene ends were 1 base for V and 3 bases for J; bases not matched to a gene: 1. The CDR3 extends over 15 amino acids. CDR1 is MGHRA, CDR2 YSYEKL, per germline. The DNA of the CDR3 is TGCGCCAGCAGCCAAGCTAGCGGGAACTACAATGAGCAGTTCTTC. Its translation is CASSQASGNYNEQFF.

V is TRBV11-3 and J is TRBJ2-5; 10 bases are a match to TRBD1. From germline, CDR1 is SGHNT and CDR2 YENEEA. V was pared by 5 bases and J by 4 bases, with 7 bases of the junction left unmatched. This CDR3 region has 15 residues. CDR3 protein: CASSPSGTGAETQYF. As DNA, the CDR3 is TGTGCCAGCAGCCCTAGTGGGACAGGGGCAGAGACCCAGTACTTC.

The chain combines TRBV28 with TRBJ2-4, with D possibly called TRBD1 or TRBD2 (6 bases each). V dropped 5 bases and J dropped 2 bases, with 16 bases sitting between them. CDR1 is MDHEN and CDR2 is SYDVKM in the germline V gene. This CDR3 is 16 amino acids long. CDR3 in amino acids: CASSGLGAGTKNIQYF. The CDR3 DNA is TGTGCCAGCAGTGGCCTGGGGGCGGGAACCAAAAACATTCAGTACTTC.

The V and J genes are TRBV18 and TRBJ2-5; 13 nucleotides agree with TRBD2. The germline CDR1 and CDR2 sequences are KGHSH and LQKENI. CDR3 size: 19 residues. V shed 2 bases, J shed 4 bases, and the junction held 13 bases outside the gene matches. CDR3 loop: CASSPSAGLAGSEGETQYF. The CDR3 bases are TGTGCCAGCTCACCATCAGCGGGACTAGCGGGAAGTGAGGGAGAGACCCAGTACTTC.

In this sample, this clone turned up a few times. The chain links TRBV11-3 to TRBJ1-5, with D unclear. CDR3 length: 13 amino acids. The V gene's germline CDR1 is SGHNT and CDR2 YENEEA. The ends were cut back, 2 bases at V and 7 bases at J, with 9 bases in the middle. The chain's CDR3 is CASSLNAAQPQHF. In DNA form, the CDR3 reads TGTGCCAGCAGCTTAAACGCGGCCCAGCCCCAGCATTTT.

The V gene is TRBV6-5, the J gene TRBJ1-1, with 9 positions matching TRBD1. The CDR3 covers 14 residues. The V gene's germline CDR1 is MNHEY and CDR2 SVGAGI. After removal of 6 bases from V and 1 base from J, the junction contained 3 bases not matched to a gene. The chain's CDR3 is CASRGQGKNTEAFF. As DNA, the CDR3 is TGTGCCAGCAGAGGACAGGGGAAGAACACTGAAGCTTTCTTT.

This clone is medium-sized. The chain employs TRBV9 and TRBJ1-4; D call uncertain. The V end was cut by 3 bases, the J end by 7 bases, with 13 bases between. There are 14 residues in the CDR3. Germline V gives CDR1 SGDLS, CDR2 YYNGEE. The CDR3 sequence: CASSATTYGEKLFF. As DNA, the CDR3 is TGTGCCAGCAGCGCGACAACCTATGGTGAAAAACTGTTTTTT.

This clone appeared once. The chain carries TRBV2 and TRBJ2-1; 7 nucleotides agree with TRBD2. CDR3 length equals 15 residues. Losses at the gene ends were 4 bases for V and 5 bases for J; bases not matched to a gene: 8. CDR1 is SNHLY, CDR2 FYNNEI, per germline. CDR3 DNA: TGTGCCAGCAGTGGTCTAGCGGAGATAAACAATGAGCAGTTCTTC. Protein sequence: CASSGLAEINNEQFF. The full variable domain, with the rest looked up from reference TRBV2 and TRBJ2-1, is EPEVTQTPSHQVTQMGQEVILRCVPISNHLYFYWYRQILGQKVEFLVSFYNNEISEKSEIFDDQFSVERPDGSNFTLKIRSTKLEDSAMYFCASSGLAEINNEQFFGPGTRLTVL.

The chain carries TRBV7-8 and TRBJ2-3, with 7 bases matching TRBD1. The CDR3 runs 17 residues. Per germline, CDR1 SGHVS and CDR2 FQNEAQ. The ends lost 1 base at V and 2 bases at J; junction bases unmatched: 9. CDR3 sequence: CASSLGYRGRHTDTQYF. The CDR3 region has the DNA TGTGCCAGCAGCTTAGGCTACAGGGGCCGACACACAGATACGCAGTATTTT.

The V gene is TRBV18, the J gene TRBJ1-1; D is uncertain. Trimming shortened V by 4 bases and J by 1 base, and 10 bases separated the two germline ends. This CDR3 spans 14 amino acids. Looked up from germline, CDR1 is KGHSH and CDR2 is LQKENI. The chain's CDR3 is CASSRIQPNTEAFF. Here the CDR3 DNA reads TGTGCCAGCTCACGAATCCAGCCGAACACTGAAGCTTTCTTT.

This clone has at least ten counts. The V gene is TRBV7-3, the J gene TRBJ2-2; TRBD2 matches 7 bases. V was pared by 4 bases and J by 3 bases, with 5 bases of the junction left unmatched. The V gene's germline CDR1 is SGHTA and CDR2 FQGTGA. The CDR3 has 15 residues. CDR3 DNA sequence: TGTGCCAGCAGCTCAGGACTAGGAGACACCGGGGAGCTGTTTTTT. It translates to CASSSGLGDTGELFF.

The chain employs TRBV28 and TRBJ2-3, with 8 bases aligning to TRBD2. Unmatched junction bases numbered 2, after V lost 3 bases and J lost 6 bases. Looked up from germline, CDR1 is MDHEN and CDR2 is SYDVKM. CDR3 length: 13 amino acids. For the CDR3, the DNA is TGTGCCAGCAGTTTGTCGGGGGGGGATACGCAGTATTTT. Its translation is CASSLSGGDTQYF.

The rearrangement joins TRBV5-1 to TRBJ2-2; D might be TRBD1 (6 bases). Trimming left V 5 bases short and J 3 bases short, with 20 bases between. The germline V gene has CDR1 SGHRS and CDR2 YFSETQ. This CDR3 is built from 17 residues. DNA of the CDR3: TGCGCCAGCAGTTTCGAGAGAATACAGGGATACACCGGGGAGCTGTTTTTT. Translation: CASSFERIQGYTGELFF.

This clone was seen a handful of times. V usage is TRBV5-4 and J usage is TRBJ1-1, with D possibly TRBD1 on 6 matching bases. The CDR3 sequence is 16 residues long. Germline CDR1 is SGHNT and CDR2 is YYREEE (reference sequence). Deletions cut 4 bases from V and 6 bases from J, with 22 bases between. CDR3 nucleotide sequence: TGTGCCAGCAGCCAAGAGGGCAGGGGTGTTCGTCCTGAAGCTTTCTTT. Protein: CASSQEGRGVRPEAFF.

This clone was recorded once. The genes are TRBV29-1 and TRBJ2-7; D may correspond to TRBD1 or TRBD2 (6 bases each). This CDR3 has 14 amino acids. CDR1 and CDR2 (germline): SQVTM, ANQGSEA. Trimming removed 4 bases from V and 3 bases from J, with 16 bases in between. The DNA of the CDR3 is TGCAGCGTTGGGTCGTCGGGGGCTCTCTACGAGCAGTACTTC. Encoded protein: CSVGSSGALYEQYF.

The CDR3 DNA follows: TGTGCCAGCAGCCTCCCCTTGGGAGCCAAAAACATTCAGTACTTC. This codes for CASSLPLGAKNIQYF. The gene calls are TRBV28 and TRBJ2-4; D unresolved. V shed 6 bases and J shed 0 bases, with 12 bases lying between them. The germline V gene has CDR1 MDHEN and CDR2 SYDVKM. The CDR3 consists of 15 residues.

The chain joins TRBV7-3 to TRBJ2-3; D is unresolved. The CDR3 loop spans 14 amino acids. Germline CDR1 and CDR2: SGHTA and FQGTGA. V lost 2 bases, J lost 6 bases, and 12 bases lay in between. The CDR3 nucleotides are TGTGCCAGCAGCTTAGGCGGCTCCCGGGATACGCAGTATTTT. Its translation is CASSLGGSRDTQYF.